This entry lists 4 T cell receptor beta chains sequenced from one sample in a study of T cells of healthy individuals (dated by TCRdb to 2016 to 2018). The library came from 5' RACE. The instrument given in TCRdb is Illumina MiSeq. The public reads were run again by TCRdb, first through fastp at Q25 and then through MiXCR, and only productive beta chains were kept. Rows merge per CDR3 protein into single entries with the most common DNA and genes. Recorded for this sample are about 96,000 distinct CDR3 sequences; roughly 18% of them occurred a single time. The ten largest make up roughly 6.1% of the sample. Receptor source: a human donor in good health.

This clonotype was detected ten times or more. CDR3 in amino acids: CASSNGLAGSTDTQYF. The CDR3 DNA follows: TGTGCCAGCAGCAACGGACTAGCGGGATCCACAGATACGCAGTATTTT. The chain links TRBV13 to TRBJ2-3, with TRBD2 matching 12 bases. The germline gives CDR1 PRHDT, CDR2 FYEKMQ (reference sequence). The CDR3 has 16 amino acids. V trimming: 5 bases; J trimming: 2 bases; junction bases outside the gene matches: 5.

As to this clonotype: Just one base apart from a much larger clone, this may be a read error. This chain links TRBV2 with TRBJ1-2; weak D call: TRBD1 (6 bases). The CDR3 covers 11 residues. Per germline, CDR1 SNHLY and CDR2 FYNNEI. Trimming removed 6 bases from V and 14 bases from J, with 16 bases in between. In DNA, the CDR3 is TGTGCCAGCAGATTACGGGGGGCAGGGACCTTC. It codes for CASRLRGAGTF.

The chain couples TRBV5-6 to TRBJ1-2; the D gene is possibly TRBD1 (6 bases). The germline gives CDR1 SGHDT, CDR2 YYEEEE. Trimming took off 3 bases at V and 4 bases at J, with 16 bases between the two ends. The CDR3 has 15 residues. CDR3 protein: CASSSSPGEVYGYTF. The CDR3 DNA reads TGTGCCAGCAGCTCGTCCCCAGGGGAGGTCTATGGCTACACCTTC. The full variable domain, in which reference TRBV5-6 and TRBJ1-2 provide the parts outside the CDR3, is DAGVTQSPTHLIKTRGQQVTLRCSPKSGHDTVSWYQQALGQGPQFIFQYYEEEERQRGNFPDRFSGHQFPNYSSELNVNALLLGDSALYLCASSSSPGEVYGYTFGSGTRLTVV.

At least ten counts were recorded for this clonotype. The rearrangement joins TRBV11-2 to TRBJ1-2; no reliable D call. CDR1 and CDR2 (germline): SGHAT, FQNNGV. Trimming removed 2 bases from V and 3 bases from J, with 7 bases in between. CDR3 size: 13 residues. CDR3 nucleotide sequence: TGTGCCAGCAGCTTATTAACAGACTATGGCTACACCTTC. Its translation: CASSLLTDYGYTF.